Listed here are 31 T cell receptor beta chains from one sample, sequenced in a study of CD8 T cells in ankylosing spondylitis. MiXCR was run by TCRdb on the 5' RACE reads, yielding one entry per CDR3 protein. This sample has roughly 250,000 distinct CDR3 sequences, with approximately 10% found just once. The source material was blood, either unsorted or a sorted T cell fraction (not recorded which). These receptors came from a male donor with ankylosing spondylitis or in good health (not recorded which).

This clonotype showed up just a few times. The chain couples TRBV30 to TRBJ2-7; 9 bases fit TRBD1. CDR3 length equals 14 residues. Germline V gene sequence: CDR1 GTSNPN, CDR2 SVGIG (reference sequence). The V and J ends lost 1 base and 5 bases, in that order; junction bases with no gene match: 6. The CDR3 sequence is CAWSDGTGPNEQYF. The CDR3 DNA follows: TGTGCCTGGAGTGACGGGACAGGGCCAAACGAGCAGTACTTC. Combining the CDR3 with reference TRBV30 and TRBJ2-7 gives the whole variable domain SQTIHQWPATLVQPVGSPLSLECTVEGTSNPNLYWYRQAAGRGLQLLFYSVGIGQISSEVPQNLSASRPQDRQFILSSKKLLLSDSGFYLCAWSDGTGPNEQYFGPGTRLTVT.

Remarks on this clonotype: A read error may be the cause here, since a much bigger clone is one base away. The gene calls are TRBV11-3 and TRBJ2-4; perhaps D is TRBD1 or TRBD2 (5 bases each). The CDR3 loop spans 16 amino acids. Germline assignment: CDR1 SGHNT and CDR2 YENEEA. The CDR3 sequence is CASSPGGSAAKSIQYF. CDR3 bases: TGTGCTAGCAGCCCTGGGGGATCAGCGGCCAAAAGCATTCAGTACTTC.

In this sample, this clonotype turned up a few times. The V gene is TRBV12-3 or TRBV12-4, the J gene TRBJ1-5; D unresolved. Trimming cost V 1 base and J 6 bases, with 13 bases left between them. The CDR3 consists of 15 residues. The CDR3 DNA is TGTGCCAGCAGTTTAGGGCCCCTGGGCAGTCAGCCCCAGCATTTT. Its translation: CASSLGPLGSQPQHF.

On this clonotype: One end of the junction fails to match germline, which may point to a read error. The rearrangement joins TRBV2 to TRBJ2-1; D unclear. The CDR3 extends over 13 amino acids. Germline CDR1 is SNHLY and CDR2 is FYNNEI. The CDR3 DNA reads TGTGTCAGCATCATAGGGTCCTACAATGAGCAGTTCTTC. It codes for CVSIIGSYNEQFF.

Ten or more counts support this clonotype. The rearrangement joins TRBV20-1 to TRBJ2-2, with a possible D match to TRBD2 (5 bases). V lost 2 bases and J lost 4, with 8 bases in between. Germline CDR1 and CDR2: DFQATT and SNEGSKA (reference sequence). The CDR3 runs to 13 residues. The chain's CDR3 is CSARTGSTGELFF. The CDR3 DNA follows: TGCAGTGCTAGAACGGGGAGCACCGGGGAGCTGTTTTTT.

Many counts were recorded for this clonotype. This chain joins TRBV6-1 and TRBJ1-3, with D possibly matching TRBD1 (5 bases). Germline V CDR1 and CDR2: MNHNS, SASEGT. The CDR3 loop spans 14 amino acids. V was shortened by 4 bases and J by 4 bases, with 11 bases between the two germline ends. Here the CDR3 DNA reads TGTGCCAGCAGTGGGCAGGGAGCCGGAAACACCATATATTTT. Its protein is CASSGQGAGNTIYF.

This clonotype was picked up many times. The chain uses TRBV12-3 or TRBV12-4 and TRBJ2-2; D gene ambiguous. Trimming stripped 8 bases from V and 7 bases from J, with 11 bases between. The CDR3 loop spans 12 amino acids. CDR3 nucleotide sequence: TGTGCCAGCGGGGTCGGTGGCGGGGAGCTGTTTTTT. Its protein product is CASGVGGGELFF.

As concerns this clonotype: This may be a read error, as it is one base from a much larger clone. The chain employs TRBV4-2 and TRBJ1-2; D gene uncertain. Germline V gives CDR1 LGHNA, CDR2 YNFKEQ. The length of the CDR3 is 14 residues. Trimming shortened V by 4 bases and J by 7 bases, and 16 bases separated the two germline ends. CDR3 amino acids: CASSPTLEVTGYTF. The CDR3 DNA sequence: TGTGCCAGCAGCCCCACCTTGGAGGTCACTGGCTACACCTTC.

The sample holds many counts of this clonotype. The rearrangement uses TRBV27 and TRBJ2-7, with TRBD1 matching 7 bases. The CDR3 has 15 amino acids. The V and J ends lost 4 bases and 2 bases, in that order; junction bases with no gene match: 8. CDR1 and CDR2 (germline): MNHEY, SMNVEV (reference sequence). The CDR3 DNA sequence: TGTGCCAGCAGTTCCCGAGACAGGGCCCCCTACGAGCAGTACTTC. Residues: CASSSRDRAPYEQYF.

This clonotype appeared many times. The chain has TRBV12-3 or TRBV12-4 and TRBJ2-7; 9 nucleotides agree with TRBD2. V shed 7 bases, J shed 9 bases, and the junction held 13 bases outside the gene matches. The CDR3 is 14 amino acids. CDR3 nucleotides: TGTGCCAGCACCTCCGGGACTAGCTATCGGGGGCAGTACTTC. Translation: CASTSGTSYRGQYF.

This clonotype was picked up many times. The chain carries TRBV5-1 and TRBJ2-1; D gene uncertain. Trimming removed 5 bases from V and 5 bases from J, with 8 bases in between. CDR1 SGHRS and CDR2 YFSETQ come from the germline V gene. CDR3 length: 12 amino acids. The CDR3 nucleotides are TGCGCCAGCAGGAACGGACACAATGAGCAGTTCTTC. Protein product: CASRNGHNEQFF.

This clonotype was counted at least ten times. This chain joins TRBV7-2 and TRBJ1-1, with D tentatively TRBD1 (5 bases). Between the trimmed V and J ends, which lost 1 base and 5 bases, there was a span of 20 bases. Germline lookup yields CDR1 SGHTA and CDR2 FQGNSA. The CDR3 extends over 17 amino acids. The CDR3 reads CASSLVALEGRRTEAFF. Here the CDR3 DNA reads TGTGCCAGCAGCTTAGTGGCCCTGGAGGGACGAAGAACTGAAGCTTTCTTT.

This clonotype has at least ten counts. The chain is built from TRBV5-1 and TRBJ2-7, with TRBD1 matching 7 bases. From germline, CDR1 is SGHRS and CDR2 YFSETQ. V lost 5 bases to trimming and J lost 3 bases; unmatched junction nucleotides: 8. This CDR3 is 14 amino acids long. The CDR3 nucleotides read TGCGCCAGCAGGGATGGGACAGCCTACTACGAGCAGTACTTC. Amino acid sequence: CASRDGTAYYEQYF.

The rearrangement joins TRBV27 to TRBJ1-1; D ambiguous. CDR3 length equals 15 residues. Per the germline V gene, CDR1 is MNHEY and CDR2 is SMNVEV (reference sequence). Trimming removed 3 bases from V and 1 base from J, with 12 bases in between. The CDR3 nucleotides read TGTGCCAGCAGTTTGGGCACCCTAGGGAACACTGAAGCTTTCTTT. Its translation: CASSLGTLGNTEAFF.

This clonotype was observed many times. The chain uses TRBV12-3 or TRBV12-4 and TRBJ2-2; 7 nucleotides match TRBD1. V was clipped by 1 base and J by 7 bases; unmatched bases: 6. The CDR3 spans 15 residues. CDR3 amino acids: CASSLGQGEVGELFF. CDR3 nucleotide sequence: TGTGCCAGCAGTTTAGGACAGGGCGAGGTCGGGGAGCTGTTTTTT.

This clonotype was counted at least ten times. The chain employs TRBV27 and TRBJ2-3; no clear D. The CDR3 has 13 amino acids. Germline V gene lookup returns CDR1 MNHEY and CDR2 SMNVEV (reference sequence). Trimming shortened V by 7 bases and J by 1 base, and 9 bases separated the two germline ends. The CDR3, as DNA: TGTGCCAGCATGGGGTGGGGCACAGATACGCAGTATTTT. Translated: CASMGWGTDTQYF.

This clonotype was seen repeatedly, ten times or more. The V and J genes are TRBV20-1 and TRBJ2-4; D is undetermined. Trimming pared 5 bases from V and 0 bases from J, leaving 14 bases between. Germline CDR1 DFQATT, CDR2 SNEGSKA (reference sequence). The CDR3 runs 15 residues. CDR3: CSAPETISAKNIQYF. DNA of the CDR3: TGCAGTGCTCCCGAGACAATTTCAGCCAAAAACATTCAGTACTTC.

This clonotype was detected many times. The chain recombines TRBV20-1 with TRBJ2-7; 9 bases map to TRBD2. V trimming: 3 bases; J trimming: 4 bases; junction bases outside the gene matches: 4. The CDR3 covers 13 residues. Germline values: CDR1 DFQATT, CDR2 SNEGSKA (reference sequence). The CDR3 nucleotides are TGCAGTGCTAGGACTAGCGGAAATTACGAGCAGTACTTC. Encoded protein: CSARTSGNYEQYF.

There are many counts of this clonotype. The chain is built from TRBV12-3 or TRBV12-4 and TRBJ1-1; D is possibly TRBD1 (6 bases). The CDR3 has 15 amino acids. Trimming removed 6 bases at V and 6 bases at J, with 20 bases between. CDR3 in DNA: TGTGCCAGCAGCCGCAACTCACAGGGCGAGGCTGAAGCTTTCTTT. This translates into CASSRNSQGEAEAFF.

The chain combines TRBV3-1 with TRBJ1-1; D might be TRBD1 (6 bases). There are 15 residues in the CDR3. Per germline, CDR1 LGHDT and CDR2 YNNKEL (reference sequence). The V and J ends lost 2 bases and 2 bases respectively, with 12 bases between them. The CDR3 region is CASSQTGTINTEAFF. The CDR3 region has the DNA TGTGCCAGCAGCCAAACAGGGACGATCAACACTGAAGCTTTCTTT.

This CDR3 reads CAWSPGGNQPQHF. The CDR3 bases are TGTGCCTGGAGCCCGGGGGGTAATCAGCCCCAGCATTTT. V and J are TRBV30 and TRBJ1-5, with D perhaps matching TRBD1 (5 bases). CDR1 is GTSNPN, CDR2 SVGIG, per germline (reference sequence). The CDR3 is 13 amino acids. Between the trimmed V and J ends, which lost 3 bases and 4 bases, there was a span of 10 bases.

This clonotype was counted ten times or more. The chain uses TRBV5-1 and TRBJ1-1; D ambiguous. CDR1 is SGHRS and CDR2 is YFSETQ in the germline V gene. This CDR3 comprises 15 residues. With 4 bases removed from V and 0 bases from J, the gap between germline ends came to 13 bases. The CDR3 reads CASSLDSSVNTEAFF. The CDR3 DNA sequence: TGCGCCAGCAGCCTGGATTCTTCGGTGAACACTGAAGCTTTCTTT.

The V gene is TRBV18, the J gene TRBJ2-1; D perhaps matches TRBD1 (5 bases). The CDR3 totals 15 residues. The germline CDR1 and CDR2 sequences are KGHSH and LQKENI. The V gene lost 6 bases and the J gene lost 0 bases, with 12 bases spanning the gap. CDR3 protein: CASSVRVSSYNEQFF. The CDR3 nucleotides read TGTGCCAGCTCGGTCAGGGTAAGCTCCTACAATGAGCAGTTCTTC.

This clonotype was counted at least ten times. The genes are TRBV3-1 and TRBJ1-3; 7 positions match TRBD1. CDR3 size: 18 residues. Germline-derived CDR1 and CDR2 are LGHDT and YNNKEL (reference sequence). The ends lost 3 bases at V and 0 bases at J; junction bases unmatched: 11. DNA of the CDR3: TGTGCCAGCAGCCAGAATATGGACAGGATCATCTCTGGAAACACCATATATTTT. This gives the protein CASSQNMDRIISGNTIYF.

This clonotype was observed a handful of times. The chain employs TRBV2 and TRBJ2-1; 7 nucleotides line up with TRBD2. The CDR3 spans 16 residues. The junction had 10 bases not matched to a gene; V was cut back by 6 bases and J by 2 bases. Germline CDR1 reads SNHLY; CDR2 reads FYNNEI. The CDR3 DNA reads TGTGCCAGCAGCAAAACGGCGGGAGAGCCCTACAATGAGCAGTTCTTC. Protein: CASSKTAGEPYNEQFF.

This clonotype was recorded at least ten times. The CDR3 sequence: CASSNRGGGDTQYF. DNA for the CDR3: TGTGCCAGCAGCAACCGGGGGGGCGGCGATACGCAGTATTTT. The rearrangement uses TRBV12-3 or TRBV12-4 and TRBJ2-3, with 8 nucleotides matching TRBD2. V lost 6 bases, J lost 6 bases, and 8 bases stayed unmatched. The CDR3 is 14 amino acids.

This chain uses TRBV11-2 with TRBJ2-2, with 9 bases matching TRBD1. This CDR3 has 16 residues. Germline-derived CDR1 and CDR2 are SGHAT and FQNNGV. Losses at the gene ends were 0 bases for V and 7 bases for J; bases not matched to a gene: 6. The CDR3 nucleotides are TGTGCCAGCAGCTTAGAAAGGACAGGGGTCGGCGGGGAGCTGTTTTTT. Its translation: CASSLERTGVGGELFF.

The sample holds many counts of this clonotype. The J gene is TRBJ1-1, the V gene TRBV20-1; TRBD1 agrees at 9 bases. The CDR3 extends over 14 amino acids. Germline V gives CDR1 DFQATT, CDR2 SNEGSKA (reference sequence). V shed 5 bases and J 1 base; nucleotides not matched to a gene: 5. CDR3 loop: CSAERQGGNTEAFF. Written as DNA, the CDR3 is TGCAGTGCTGAAAGACAGGGGGGGAACACTGAAGCTTTCTTT.

The chain employs TRBV2 and TRBJ1-1, with D possibly TRBD1 on 6 matching bases. Trimming stripped 4 bases from V and 1 base from J, with 10 bases between. Germline V gene lookup returns CDR1 SNHLY and CDR2 FYNNEI. The CDR3 is 14 amino acids. The CDR3: CASSGSDRNTEAFF. CDR3 nucleotides: TGTGCCAGCAGTGGATCGGACAGGAACACTGAAGCTTTCTTT.

As concerns this clonotype: A much larger clone sits a single nucleotide away, making a read error possible. This chain uses TRBV5-1 with TRBJ1-1, with unresolved D. The germline gives CDR1 SGHRS, CDR2 YFSETQ. The CDR3 runs to 15 residues. Trimming stripped 0 bases from V and 1 base from J, with 10 bases between. In DNA, the CDR3 is TGCGCCAGCAGCTTGGCCCAAGGGAAGAACACTGAAGCTTTCTTT. Translating it yields CASSLAQGKNTEAFF.

This clonotype was counted ten times or more. The chain carries TRBV5-6 and TRBJ2-1; D possibly corresponds to TRBD2 (5 bases). The V end was cut by 0 bases, the J end by 4 bases, with 14 bases between. CDR1 is SGHDT, CDR2 YYEEEE, per germline. The CDR3 extends over 16 amino acids. DNA of the CDR3: TGTGCCAGCAGCTTGGCCGATGGGAGAAAGTACAATGAGCAGTTCTTC. It is translated as CASSLADGRKYNEQFF.